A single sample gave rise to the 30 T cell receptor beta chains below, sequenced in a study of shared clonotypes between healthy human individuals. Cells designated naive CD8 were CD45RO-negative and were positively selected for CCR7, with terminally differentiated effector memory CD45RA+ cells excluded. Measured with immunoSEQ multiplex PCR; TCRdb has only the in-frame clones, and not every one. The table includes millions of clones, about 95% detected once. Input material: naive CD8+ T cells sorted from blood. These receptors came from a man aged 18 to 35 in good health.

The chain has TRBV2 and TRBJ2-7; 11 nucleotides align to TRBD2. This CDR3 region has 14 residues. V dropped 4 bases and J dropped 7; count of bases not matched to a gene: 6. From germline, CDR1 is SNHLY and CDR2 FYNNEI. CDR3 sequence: CASSGLAGGPEQYF. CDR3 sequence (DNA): TGTGCCAGCAGTGGGCTAGCGGGGGGCCCAGAGCAGTACTTC.

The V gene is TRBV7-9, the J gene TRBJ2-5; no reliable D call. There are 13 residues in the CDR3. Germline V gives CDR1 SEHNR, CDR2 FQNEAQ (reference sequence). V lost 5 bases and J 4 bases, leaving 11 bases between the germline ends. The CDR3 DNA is TGTGCCAGCAGCCTAATTAGTGGAGAGACCCAGTACTTC. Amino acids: CASSLISGETQYF.

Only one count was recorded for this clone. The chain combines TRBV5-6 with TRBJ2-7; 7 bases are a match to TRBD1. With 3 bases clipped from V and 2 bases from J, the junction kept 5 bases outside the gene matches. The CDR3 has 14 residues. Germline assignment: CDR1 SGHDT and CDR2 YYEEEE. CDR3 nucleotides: TGTGCCAGCAGCTCGGGACAGCGTACCTACGAGCAGTACTTC. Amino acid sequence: CASSSGQRTYEQYF.

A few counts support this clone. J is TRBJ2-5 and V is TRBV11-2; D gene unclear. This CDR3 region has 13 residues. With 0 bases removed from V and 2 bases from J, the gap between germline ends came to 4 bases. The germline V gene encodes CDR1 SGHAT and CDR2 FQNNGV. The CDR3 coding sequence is TGTGCCAGCAGCTTAGACAGTCAAGAGACCCAGTACTTC. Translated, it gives CASSLDSQETQYF.

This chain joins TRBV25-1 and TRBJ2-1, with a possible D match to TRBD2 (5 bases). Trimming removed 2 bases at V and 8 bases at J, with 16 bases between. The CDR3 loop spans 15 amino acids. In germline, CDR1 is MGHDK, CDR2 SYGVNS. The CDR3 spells CASSERGVPLYEQFF. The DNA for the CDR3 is TGTGCCAGCAGTGAACGGGGAGTTCCCCTTTATGAGCAGTTCTTC.

The CDR3 region is CASTWGTSYYEQYF. CDR3 in DNA: TGTGCCAGCACCTGGGGGACTAGCTACTACGAGCAGTACTTC. The gene calls are TRBV6-6 and TRBJ2-7, with 9 nucleotides matching TRBD2. CDR3 length: 14 amino acids. Germline V lookup: CDR1 MNHNY, CDR2 SVGAGI (reference sequence). Losses at the gene ends were 7 bases for V and 3 bases for J; bases not matched to a gene: 7.

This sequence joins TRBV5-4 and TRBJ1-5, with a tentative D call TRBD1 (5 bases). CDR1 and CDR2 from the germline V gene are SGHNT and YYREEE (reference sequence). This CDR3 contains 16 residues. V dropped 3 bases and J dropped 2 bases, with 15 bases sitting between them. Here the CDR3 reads CASSYTSGTGNQPQHF. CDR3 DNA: TGTGCCAGCAGCTATACTTCGGGGACGGGCAATCAGCCCCAGCATTTT.

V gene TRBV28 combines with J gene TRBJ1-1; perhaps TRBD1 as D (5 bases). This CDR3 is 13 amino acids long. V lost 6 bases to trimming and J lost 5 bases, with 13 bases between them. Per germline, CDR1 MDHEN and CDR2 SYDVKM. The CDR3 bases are TGTGCCAGCAGCCTCTCAGGGAAAACTGAAGCTTTCTTT. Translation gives CASSLSGKTEAFF.

The CDR3 DNA is TGTGCCAGCAGTGCCTCTAACCCCGCAGGGAGCAATCAGCCCCAGCATTTT. Translation gives CASSASNPAGSNQPQHF. This chain uses TRBV6-4 with TRBJ1-5; D is perhaps TRBD1 (5 bases). V lost 4 bases to trimming and J lost 1 base, with 17 bases between them. The germline V gene encodes CDR1 MRHNA and CDR2 SNTAGT. The CDR3 has 17 amino acids.

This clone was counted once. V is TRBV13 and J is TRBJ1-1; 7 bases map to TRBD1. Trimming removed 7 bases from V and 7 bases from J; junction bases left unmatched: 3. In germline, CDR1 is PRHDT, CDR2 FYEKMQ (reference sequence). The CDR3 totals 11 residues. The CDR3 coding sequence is TGTGCCAGCAACCAGGGGGTTGAAGCTTTCTTT. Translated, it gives CASNQGVEAFF.

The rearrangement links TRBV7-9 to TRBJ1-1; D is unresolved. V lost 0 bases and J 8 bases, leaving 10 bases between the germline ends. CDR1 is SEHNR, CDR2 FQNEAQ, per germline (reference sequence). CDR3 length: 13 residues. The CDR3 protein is CASSLADYLEAFF. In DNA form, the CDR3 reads TGTGCCAGCAGCTTAGCTGACTACCTAGAAGCTTTCTTT.

The CDR3 reads CASSTQSQETQYF. The CDR3 nucleotides are TGTGCCAGTAGTACCCAGAGTCAAGAGACCCAGTACTTC. This chain uses TRBV19 with TRBJ2-5; D remains unclear. This CDR3 spans 13 amino acids. Trimming cost V 4 bases and J 2 bases, with 8 bases left between them. CDR1 and CDR2 (germline): LNHDA, SQIVND (reference sequence).

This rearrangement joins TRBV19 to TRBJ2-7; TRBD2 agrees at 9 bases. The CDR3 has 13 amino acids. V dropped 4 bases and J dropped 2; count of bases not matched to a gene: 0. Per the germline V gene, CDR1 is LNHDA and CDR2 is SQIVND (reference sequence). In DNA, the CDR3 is TGTGCCAGTAGTACTAGCGGGACCTACGAGCAGTACTTC. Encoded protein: CASSTSGTYEQYF.

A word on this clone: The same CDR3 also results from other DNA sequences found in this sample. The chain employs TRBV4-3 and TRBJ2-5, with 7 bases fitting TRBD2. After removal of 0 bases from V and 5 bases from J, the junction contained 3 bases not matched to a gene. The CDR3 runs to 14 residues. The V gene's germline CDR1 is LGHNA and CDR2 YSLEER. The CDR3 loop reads CASSQDLGGETQYF. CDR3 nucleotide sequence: TGCGCCAGCAGCCAAGATCTGGGGGGGGAGACCCAGTACTTC.

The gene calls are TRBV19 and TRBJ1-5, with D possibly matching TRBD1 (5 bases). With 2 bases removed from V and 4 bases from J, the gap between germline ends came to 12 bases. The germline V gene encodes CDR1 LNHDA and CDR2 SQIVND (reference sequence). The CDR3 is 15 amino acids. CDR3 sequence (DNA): TGTGCCAGTAGTATAAGCCAGGGCACAAATCAGCCCCAGCATTTT. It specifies CASSISQGTNQPQHF.

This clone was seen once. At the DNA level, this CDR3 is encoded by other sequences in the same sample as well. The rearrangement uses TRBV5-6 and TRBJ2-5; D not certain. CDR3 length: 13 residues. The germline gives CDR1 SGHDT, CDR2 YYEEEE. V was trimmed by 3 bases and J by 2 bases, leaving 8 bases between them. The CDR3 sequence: CASSWTVQETQYF. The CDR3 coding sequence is TGTGCCAGCAGCTGGACCGTACAAGAGACCCAGTACTTC.

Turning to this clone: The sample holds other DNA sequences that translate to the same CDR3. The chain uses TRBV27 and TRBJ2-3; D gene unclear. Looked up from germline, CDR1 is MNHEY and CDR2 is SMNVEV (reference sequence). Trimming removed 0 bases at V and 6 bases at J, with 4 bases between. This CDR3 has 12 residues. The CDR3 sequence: CASSLSGDTQYF. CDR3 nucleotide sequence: TGTGCCAGCAGTTTATCTGGGGATACGCAGTATTTT.

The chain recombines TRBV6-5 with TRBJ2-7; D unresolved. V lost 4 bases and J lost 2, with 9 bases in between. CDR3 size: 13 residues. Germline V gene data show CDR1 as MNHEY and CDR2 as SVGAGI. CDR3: CASSSPAAYEQYF. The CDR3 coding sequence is TGTGCCAGCAGTTCCCCGGCTGCCTACGAGCAGTACTTC.

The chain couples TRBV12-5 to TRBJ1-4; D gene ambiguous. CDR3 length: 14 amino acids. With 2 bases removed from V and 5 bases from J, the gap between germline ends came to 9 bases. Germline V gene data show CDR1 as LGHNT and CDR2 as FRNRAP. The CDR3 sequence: CASGLSTVNEKLFF. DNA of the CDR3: TGTGCTAGTGGTTTGTCCACAGTAAATGAAAAACTGTTTTTT.

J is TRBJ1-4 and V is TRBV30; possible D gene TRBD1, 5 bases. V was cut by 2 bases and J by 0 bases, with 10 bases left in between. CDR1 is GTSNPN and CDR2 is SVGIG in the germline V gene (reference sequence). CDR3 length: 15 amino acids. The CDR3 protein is CAWSNGAPTNEKLFF. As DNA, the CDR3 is TGTGCCTGGAGTAATGGGGCGCCAACTAATGAAAAACTGTTTTTT. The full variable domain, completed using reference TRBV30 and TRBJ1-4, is SQTIHQWPATLVQPVGSPLSLECTVEGTSNPNLYWYRQAAGRGLQLLFYSVGIGQISSEVPQNLSASRPQDRQFILSSKKLLLSDSGFYLCAWSNGAPTNEKLFFGSGTQLSVL.

The CDR3 spells CASSGTSGDVYEQYF. CDR3 nucleotide sequence: TGTGCCAGCAGTGGGACTAGCGGGGATGTCTACGAGCAGTACTTC. The J gene is TRBJ2-7, the V gene TRBV2, with 12 bases aligning to TRBD2. Trimming removed 4 bases from V and 3 bases from J; junction bases left unmatched: 4. The CDR3 is 15 residues long. The germline gives CDR1 SNHLY, CDR2 FYNNEI.

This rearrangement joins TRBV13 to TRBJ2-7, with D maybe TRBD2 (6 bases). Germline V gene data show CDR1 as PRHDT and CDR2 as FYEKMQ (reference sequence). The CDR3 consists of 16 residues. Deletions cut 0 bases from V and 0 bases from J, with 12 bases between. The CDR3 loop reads CASSLGSLAFSYEQYF. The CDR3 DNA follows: TGTGCCAGCAGCTTAGGGTCTCTAGCGTTCTCCTACGAGCAGTACTTC.

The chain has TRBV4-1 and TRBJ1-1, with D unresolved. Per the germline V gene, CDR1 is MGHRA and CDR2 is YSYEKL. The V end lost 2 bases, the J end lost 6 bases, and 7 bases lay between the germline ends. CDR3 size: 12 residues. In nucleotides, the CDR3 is TGCGCCAGCAGCCAACCGCCATCTGAAGCTTTCTTT. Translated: CASSQPPSEAFF.

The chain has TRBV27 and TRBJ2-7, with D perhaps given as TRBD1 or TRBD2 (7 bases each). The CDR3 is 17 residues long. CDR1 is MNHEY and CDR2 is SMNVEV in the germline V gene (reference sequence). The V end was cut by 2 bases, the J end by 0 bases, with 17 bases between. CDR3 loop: CASSLQGGVVGSYEQYF. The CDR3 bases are TGTGCCAGCAGTTTACAGGGGGGGGTAGTTGGCTCCTACGAGCAGTACTTC.

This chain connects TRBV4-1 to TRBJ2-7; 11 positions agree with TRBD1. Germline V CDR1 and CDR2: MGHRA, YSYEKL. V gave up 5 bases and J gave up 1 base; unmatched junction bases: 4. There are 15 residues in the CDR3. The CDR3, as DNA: TGCGCCAGCAGCGCGGGACAGGGGGGTTCCTACGAGCAGTACTTC. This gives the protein CASSAGQGGSYEQYF.

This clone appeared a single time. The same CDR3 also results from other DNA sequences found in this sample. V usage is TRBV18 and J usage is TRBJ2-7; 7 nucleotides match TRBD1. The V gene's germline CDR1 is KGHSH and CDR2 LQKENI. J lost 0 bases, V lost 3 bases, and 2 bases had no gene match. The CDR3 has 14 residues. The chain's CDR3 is CASSPWTGSYEQYF. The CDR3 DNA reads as TGTGCCAGCTCACCTTGGACAGGCTCCTACGAGCAGTACTTC.

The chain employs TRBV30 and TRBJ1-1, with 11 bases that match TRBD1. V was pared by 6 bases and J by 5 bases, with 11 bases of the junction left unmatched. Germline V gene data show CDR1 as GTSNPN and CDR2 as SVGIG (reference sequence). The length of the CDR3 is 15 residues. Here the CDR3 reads CACPLSGQGVTEAFF. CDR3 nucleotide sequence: TGTGCCTGCCCCTTGTCGGGACAGGGGGTTACTGAAGCTTTCTTT.

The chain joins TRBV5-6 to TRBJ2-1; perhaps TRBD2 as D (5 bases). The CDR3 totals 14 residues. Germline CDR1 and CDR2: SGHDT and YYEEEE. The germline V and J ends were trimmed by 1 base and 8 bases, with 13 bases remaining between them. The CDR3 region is CASSLTVLVHEQFF. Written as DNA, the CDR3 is TGTGCCAGCAGCTTGACCGTACTAGTCCATGAGCAGTTCTTC.

For the CDR3, the DNA is TGTGCCAGTAGTATAGTGGGGCAGGACCTAAGGCCCCAGCATTTT. Protein: CASSIVGQDLRPQHF. The chain carries TRBV19 and TRBJ1-5, with a tentative D call TRBD1 (5 bases). Germline V gene data show CDR1 as LNHDA and CDR2 as SQIVND (reference sequence). The CDR3 runs to 15 residues. V dropped 1 base and J dropped 9 bases, with 16 bases sitting between them.

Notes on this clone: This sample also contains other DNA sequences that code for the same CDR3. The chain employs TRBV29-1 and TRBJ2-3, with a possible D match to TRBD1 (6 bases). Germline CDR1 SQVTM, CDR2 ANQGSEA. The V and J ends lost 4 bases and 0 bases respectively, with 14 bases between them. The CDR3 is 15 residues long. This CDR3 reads CSVVLGARSTDTQYF. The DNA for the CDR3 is TGCAGCGTTGTTCTGGGGGCTCGTAGCACAGATACGCAGTATTTT.